The 21 T cell receptor beta chains below were found in one sample sequenced in a study of shared clonotypes between healthy human individuals. CD45RO-negative, CCR7-positively selected cells formed the naive CD8 fraction, excluding terminally differentiated effector memory CD45RA+ cells. The repertoire was sequenced with immunoSEQ multiplex PCR; TCRdb's copy has only in-frame clones and lacks some. The sample has about 2.1 million clones, around 93% seen once. The sample consisted of naive CD8+ T cells from PBMCs. All receptors come from a young man in good health. Some clones in this sample may be carry-over from other donors' samples.

This rearrangement joins TRBV5-5 to TRBJ1-1; D is possibly TRBD1 (6 bases). Trimming cost V 2 bases and J 4 bases, with 12 bases left between them. CDR3 length: 14 amino acids. Germline CDR1 is SGHKS and CDR2 is YYEKEE (reference sequence). CDR3 protein: CASSFQGLLTEAFF. The CDR3 nucleotides read TGTGCCAGCAGCTTCCAGGGGCTCCTCACTGAAGCTTTCTTT.

This sequence joins TRBV28 and TRBJ1-5, with 9 bases fitting TRBD1. V was clipped by 11 bases and J by 5 bases; unmatched bases: 10. CDR1 is MDHEN, CDR2 SYDVKM, per germline. This CDR3 spans 14 amino acids. CDR3 region: CAGSKTGGYQPQHF. The DNA for the CDR3 is TGTGCCGGAAGCAAAACAGGGGGCTATCAGCCCCAGCATTTT.

The chain is built from TRBV19 and TRBJ2-2, with D possibly TRBD1 on 6 matching bases. V lost 0 bases to trimming and J lost 1 base, with 9 bases between them. This CDR3 comprises 16 residues. Per germline, CDR1 LNHDA and CDR2 SQIVND (reference sequence). CDR3 sequence reads: CASSIDRGRNTGELFF. CDR3 nucleotides: TGTGCCAGTAGTATAGACAGGGGACGGAACACCGGGGAGCTGTTTTTT.

The V call is TRBV7-6, the J call TRBJ2-7; D assignment may be TRBD1 or TRBD2 (5 bases each). V lost 5 bases to trimming and J lost 1 base, with 12 bases between them. The CDR3 runs 14 residues. The germline V gene encodes CDR1 SGHVS and CDR2 FNYEAQ. CDR3 protein: CASSPFGGSYEQYF. CDR3 sequence (DNA): TGTGCCAGCAGCCCCTTTGGGGGATCCTACGAGCAGTACTTC.

In the case of this clone: Other DNA variants within this sample encode the same CDR3. The V and J genes are TRBV27 and TRBJ2-7, with a tentative D call TRBD2 (6 bases). Germline CDR1 is MNHEY and CDR2 is SMNVEV (reference sequence). Trimming pared 4 bases from V and 3 bases from J, leaving 10 bases between. The CDR3 runs to 13 residues. The CDR3 sequence: CASSSGLSYEQYF. For the CDR3, the DNA is TGTGCCAGCAGTTCCGGACTAAGCTACGAGCAGTACTTC.

This clone was counted a few times. The genes are TRBV19 and TRBJ1-3; 7 bases map to TRBD1. With V trimmed by 6 bases and J by 10 bases, 12 bases remained unmatched. Germline CDR1 and CDR2: LNHDA and SQIVND (reference sequence). There are 14 residues in the CDR3. Here the CDR3 reads CASRQGTSSSTIYF. In nucleotides, the CDR3 is TGTGCCAGTAGACAGGGGACATCGTCCTCTACCATATATTTT.

This clone showed up just once. The rearrangement uses TRBV18 and TRBJ2-2; possibly TRBD2 for D (6 bases). The V and J ends lost 1 base and 4 bases respectively, with 13 bases between them. Germline V gene data show CDR1 as KGHSH and CDR2 as LQKENI. This CDR3 is 16 amino acids long. CDR3 sequence reads: CASSPRPGEGTGELFF. The CDR3 nucleotides read TGTGCCAGCTCACCACGTCCGGGAGAGGGCACCGGGGAGCTGTTTTTT.

The chain recombines TRBV28 with TRBJ1-2; D not certain. The CDR3 totals 13 residues. The V and J ends lost 6 bases and 3 bases respectively, with 11 bases between them. Germline assignment: CDR1 MDHEN and CDR2 SYDVKM. The DNA of the CDR3 is TGTGCCAGCAGACCCCGAAGTCACTATGGCTACACCTTC. The encoded protein is CASRPRSHYGYTF.

This chain uses TRBV28 with TRBJ2-7, with D possibly being TRBD1 or TRBD2 (5 bases each). This CDR3 has 14 residues. V lost 6 bases, J lost 5 bases, and 17 bases lay in between. CDR1 MDHEN and CDR2 SYDVKM come from the germline V gene. CDR3 in DNA: TGTGCCAGCAGCCTCGGGACCAAAGGGAACGAGCAGTACTTC. As protein: CASSLGTKGNEQYF.

The chain uses TRBV15 and TRBJ2-1, with TRBD2 matching 7 bases. J was trimmed by 14 bases and V by 1 base; bases with no gene match: 8. There are 13 residues in the CDR3. Germline V CDR1 and CDR2: LNHNV, YYDKDF (reference sequence). The chain's CDR3 is CATSRARGAGEFF. DNA of the CDR3: TGTGCCACCAGCAGAGCCCGAGGGGCGGGAGAGTTCTTC.

The rearrangement links TRBV27 to TRBJ2-1; D is uncertain. V was cut by 5 bases and J by 2 bases, with 13 bases left in between. The CDR3 loop spans 15 amino acids. Germline CDR1 is MNHEY and CDR2 is SMNVEV (reference sequence). As DNA, the CDR3 is TGTGCCAGCAGTCAATTGGACCCAACCTACAATGAGCAGTTCTTC. The encoded protein is CASSQLDPTYNEQFF.

The chain employs TRBV5-6 and TRBJ2-5; 10 nucleotides line up with TRBD1. V was pared by 0 bases and J by 4 bases, with 6 bases of the junction left unmatched. The CDR3 is made up of 16 amino acids. The germline V gene encodes CDR1 SGHDT and CDR2 YYEEEE. CDR3 nucleotides: TGTGCCAGCAGCTTGGCGAGGACAGGGGGTGGAGAGACCCAGTACTTC. Translating gives CASSLARTGGGETQYF.

This chain joins TRBV7-8 and TRBJ1-1; D is possibly TRBD1 (6 bases). This CDR3 comprises 15 residues. Per the germline V gene, CDR1 is SGHVS and CDR2 is FQNEAQ. V was trimmed by 5 bases and J by 7 bases, leaving 20 bases between them. For the CDR3, the DNA is TGTGCCAGCAGCCCGGGACAAGGTTACAACCATGAAGCTTTCTTT. Translation gives CASSPGQGYNHEAFF.

The CDR3 bases are TGCGCCAGCAGCTTGGCGACGGGGGGGCTGAACGAGCAGTACTTC. This gives the protein CASSLATGGLNEQYF. The J gene is TRBJ2-7, the V gene TRBV5-1; 8 bases match TRBD2. The germline gives CDR1 SGHRS, CDR2 YFSETQ. The ends lost 0 bases at V and 5 bases at J; junction bases unmatched: 7. The length of the CDR3 is 15 residues. Full variable domain (rest looked up from reference TRBV5-1 and TRBJ2-7): KAGVTQTPRYLIKTRGQQVTLSCSPISGHRSVSWYQQTPGQGLQFLFEYFSETQRNKGNFPGRFSGRQFSNSRSEMNVSTLELGDSALYLCASSLATGGLNEQYFGPGTRLTVT.

This chain joins TRBV28 and TRBJ1-5; D perhaps matches TRBD1 (6 bases). Trimming removed 7 bases at V and 5 bases at J, with 18 bases between. Germline CDR1 and CDR2: MDHEN and SYDVKM. CDR3 length: 15 amino acids. The CDR3 DNA is TGTGCCAGCACCGGGGGGGCAGGAGGCTATCAGCCCCAGCATTTT. Protein sequence: CASTGGAGGYQPQHF.

In regard to this clone: A read error may be the cause here, since a much bigger clone is one base away. The sample carries other DNA sequences with the same CDR3. The rearrangement joins TRBV9 to TRBJ1-5; D gene unclear. The CDR3 extends over 13 amino acids. The V gene's germline CDR1 is SGDLS and CDR2 YYNGEE. V was shortened by 0 bases and J by 3 bases, with 4 bases between the two germline ends. Here the CDR3 DNA reads TGTGCCAGCAGCGTAGGTACCAATCAGCCCCAGCATTTT. This encodes CASSVGTNQPQHF.

The J gene is TRBJ1-3, the V gene TRBV28; D is uncertain. This CDR3 is 17 amino acids long. Germline V lookup: CDR1 MDHEN, CDR2 SYDVKM. V gave up 2 bases and J gave up 3 bases, with 17 bases separating them. The CDR3 DNA is TGTGCCAGCAGTTTAGGATATCAGCTCTCCCGTGGAAACACCATATATTTT. Translating it yields CASSLGYQLSRGNTIYF.

The chain's CDR3 is CASSPYTSGYEQYF. The CDR3 DNA is TGTGCCAGCAGCCCCTACACTAGCGGGTACGAGCAGTACTTC. The chain combines TRBV9 with TRBJ2-7, with 9 bases that match TRBD2. The CDR3 totals 14 residues. Germline CDR1 is SGDLS and CDR2 is YYNGEE. The V and J ends lost 4 bases and 4 bases, in that order; junction bases with no gene match: 6.

CDR3 in amino acids: CASSLGNGIGGELFF. CDR3 nucleotides: TGTGCCAGCAGCTTAGGGAACGGGATCGGCGGGGAGCTGTTTTTT. The V call is TRBV7-7, the J call TRBJ2-2, with D possibly matching TRBD2 (5 bases). The CDR3 sequence is 15 residues long. With 1 base removed from V and 7 bases from J, the gap between germline ends came to 13 bases. Germline V gives CDR1 SSHAT, CDR2 FNYEAQ (reference sequence).

V usage is TRBV28 and J usage is TRBJ2-7, with TRBD1 matching 9 bases. Germline V gene data show CDR1 as MDHEN and CDR2 as SYDVKM. The CDR3 runs 16 residues. V was pared by 6 bases and J by 5 bases, with 14 bases of the junction left unmatched. The CDR3 spells CASRRQPGQGSNEQYF. CDR3 sequence (DNA): TGTGCCAGCAGACGTCAACCGGGACAGGGTAGTAACGAGCAGTACTTC.

The chain joins TRBV5-1 to TRBJ1-1; D is possibly TRBD1 (6 bases). V gave up 3 bases and J gave up 3 bases, with 9 bases separating them. Germline V lookup: CDR1 SGHRS, CDR2 YFSETQ. The CDR3 runs 13 residues. CDR3 nucleotide sequence: TGCGCCAGCAGCTCTCGGACAGACACTGAAGCTTTCTTT. This translates into CASSSRTDTEAFF.